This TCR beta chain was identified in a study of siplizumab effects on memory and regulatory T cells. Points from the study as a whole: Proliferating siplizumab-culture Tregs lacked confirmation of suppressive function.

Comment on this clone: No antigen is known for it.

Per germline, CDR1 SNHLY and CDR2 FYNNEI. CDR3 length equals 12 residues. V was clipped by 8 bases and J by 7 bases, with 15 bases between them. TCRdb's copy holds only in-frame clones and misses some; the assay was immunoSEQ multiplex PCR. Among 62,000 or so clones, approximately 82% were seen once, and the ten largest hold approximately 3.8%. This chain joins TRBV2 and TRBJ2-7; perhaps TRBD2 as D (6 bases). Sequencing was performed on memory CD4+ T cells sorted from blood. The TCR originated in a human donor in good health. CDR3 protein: CASGGPRGEQYF. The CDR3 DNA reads TGTGCCAGCGGAGGGCCTCGGGGAGAGCAGTACTTC.